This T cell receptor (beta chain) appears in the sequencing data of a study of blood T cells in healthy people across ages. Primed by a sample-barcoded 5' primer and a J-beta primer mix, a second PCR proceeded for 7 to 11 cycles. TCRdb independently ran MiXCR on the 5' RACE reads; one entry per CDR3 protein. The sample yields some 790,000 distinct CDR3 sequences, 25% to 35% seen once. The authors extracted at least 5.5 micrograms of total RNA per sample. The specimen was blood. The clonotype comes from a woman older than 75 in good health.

CDR3 in amino acids: CASSAGTRGWSDTQYF. CDR3 in DNA: TGTGCCAGCAGTGCCGGGACGAGAGGGTGGTCAGATACGCAGTATTTT. The chain links TRBV12-3 or TRBV12-4 to TRBJ2-3; D tentatively fits TRBD1 or TRBD2 (5 bases each). The CDR3 consists of 16 residues. Deletions cut 5 bases from V and 4 bases from J, with 19 bases between.